These 3 T cell receptor beta chains came from one sample sequenced in a study of T cells in tuberculosis. Time point meaning: new active TB diagnosis, blood taken before or within 7 days of starting treatment. TCRdb's copy holds only in-frame clones and misses some; the assay was immunoSEQ multiplex PCR. The sample lists about 34,000 clones, 80% to 95% seen once, with around 10% in the top ten. Sequencing used PBMCs, obtained at tuberculosis diagnosis. These TCRs come from an adult with tuberculosis.

J is TRBJ2-7 and V is TRBV9; TRBD2 agrees at 10 bases. This CDR3 has 15 amino acids. Trimming at V came to 4 bases and at J to 5 bases, leaving 9 bases not matched to a gene. The germline V gene encodes CDR1 SGDLS and CDR2 YYNGEE. As DNA, the CDR3 is TGTGCCAGCAGCATATCCGGGACTAGCGTGGACGAGCAGTACTTC. It translates to CASSISGTSVDEQYF.

The chain links TRBV29-1 to TRBJ1-1; TRBD1 might be the D (5 bases). Germline V gene data show CDR1 as SQVTM and CDR2 as ANQGSEA. Trimming took off 3 bases at V and 1 base at J, with 15 bases between the two ends. The CDR3 extends over 15 amino acids. The CDR3 DNA sequence: TGCAGCGTTGAGGGGCCTGGGCCTAGGAACACTGAAGCTTTCTTT. Protein product: CSVEGPGPRNTEAFF.

This chain connects TRBV27 to TRBJ2-7, with 8 bases aligning to TRBD2. V gave up 2 bases and J gave up 2 bases; unmatched junction bases: 5. Germline assignment: CDR1 MNHEY and CDR2 SMNVEV (reference sequence). The CDR3 contains 15 residues. CDR3 nucleotide sequence: TGTGCCAGCAGTTTAAGGGTAGCGGGAACCTACGAGCAGTACTTC. Encoded protein: CASSLRVAGTYEQYF.